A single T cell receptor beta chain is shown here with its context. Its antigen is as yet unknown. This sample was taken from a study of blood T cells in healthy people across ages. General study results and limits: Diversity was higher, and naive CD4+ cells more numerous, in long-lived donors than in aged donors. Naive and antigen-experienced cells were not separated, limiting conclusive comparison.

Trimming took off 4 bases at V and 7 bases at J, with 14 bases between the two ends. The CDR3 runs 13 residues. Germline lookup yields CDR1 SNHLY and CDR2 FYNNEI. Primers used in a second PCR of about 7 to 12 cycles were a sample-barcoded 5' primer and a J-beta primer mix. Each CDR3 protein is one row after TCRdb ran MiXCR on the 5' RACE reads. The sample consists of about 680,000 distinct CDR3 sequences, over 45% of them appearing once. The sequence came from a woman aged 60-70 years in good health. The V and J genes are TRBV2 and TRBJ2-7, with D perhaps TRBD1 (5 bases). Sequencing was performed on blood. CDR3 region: CASSVTVPTEQYF. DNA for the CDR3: TGTGCCAGCAGTGTGACAGTTCCTACGGAGCAGTACTTC. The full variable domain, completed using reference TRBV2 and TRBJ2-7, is EPEVTQTPSHQVTQMGQEVILRCVPISNHLYFYWYRQILGQKVEFLVSFYNNEISEKSEIFDDQFSVERPDGSNFTLKIRSTKLEDSAMYFCASSVTVPTEQYFGPGTRLTVT.